The clone carrying this T cell receptor (beta chain) occurred a few times. Antigen unknown. RNA extraction was followed by reverse transcription into cDNA, which acted as the sequencing template. Produced via immunoSEQ multiplex PCR; TCRdb's table is partial and in-frame only. The table includes around 190,000 clones, roughly 60% detected once. Treatment given: oral pan-JAK inhibitor, 5-10 mg twice daily. This sample is drawn from a study of CD8+ T cells in alopecia areata. Study-wide findings and caveats: Affected scalp, especially in alopecia totalis/universalis, had a higher clonality than normal scalp did.

The germline V and J ends were trimmed by 5 bases and 3 bases, with 8 bases remaining between them. Germline assignment: CDR1 ENHRY and CDR2 SYGVKD. The CDR3 runs 13 residues. This receptor was obtained from a human donor with alopecia areata. Sequenced material: CD4+ T cells sorted from blood, taken at week 24, from a patient treated with tofacitinib. The chain joins TRBV10-3 to TRBJ2-1, with D perhaps matching TRBD2 (6 bases). Written as DNA, the CDR3 is TGTGCCATCAGTAGGGAGGTCTACAATGAGCAGTTCTTC. This gives the protein CAISREVYNEQFF.